A single sample is the source of the 18 T cell receptor beta chains below, sequenced in a study of blood T cell repertoires in COVID-19. Generated by immunoSEQ multiplex PCR, the TCRdb table keeps only in-frame clones and is missing some. The repertoire includes around 65,000 clones, roughly 77% of them detected once, and 9% to 9.5% sits in the top ten. Sequencing was performed on peripheral blood. Receptors were obtained from a human donor in a cohort sampled during active COVID-19.

This chain connects TRBV7-8 to TRBJ2-1; no reliable D call. Germline V gene data show CDR1 as SGHVS and CDR2 as FQNEAQ. Trimming removed 0 bases at V and 5 bases at J, with 14 bases between. This CDR3 contains 16 residues. The CDR3 protein is CASSLARLPAHNEQFF. As DNA, the CDR3 is TGTGCCAGCAGCTTAGCGAGGCTACCAGCGCACAATGAGCAGTTCTTC. The full variable domain, completed using reference TRBV7-8 and TRBJ2-1, is GAGVSQSPRYKVAKRGQDVALRCDPISGHVSLFWYQQALGQGPEFLTYFQNEAQLDKSGLPSDRFFAERPEGSVSTLKIQRTQQEDSAVYLCASSLARLPAHNEQFFGPGTRLTVL.

The chain carries TRBV27 and TRBJ2-7; the match to TRBD2 covers 8 bases. Trimming took 4 bases from V and 3 from J; bases not matched to a gene: 5. The CDR3 covers 14 residues. Germline loops: CDR1 MNHEY, CDR2 SMNVEV (reference sequence). CDR3 region: CASSWSGSLYEQYF. The CDR3 nucleotides read TGTGCCAGCAGTTGGAGCGGGAGCCTCTACGAGCAGTACTTC.

The chain uses TRBV6-5 and TRBJ1-5, with D perhaps matching TRBD1 (5 bases). Looked up from germline, CDR1 is MNHEY and CDR2 is SVGAGI. Trimming took off 7 bases at V and 3 bases at J, with 13 bases between the two ends. The CDR3 loop spans 14 amino acids. This CDR3 reads CASTSGGTNQPQHF. The CDR3 coding sequence is TGTGCCAGCACGTCGGGGGGGACCAATCAGCCCCAGCATTTT.

CDR3 sequence reads: CASITGQGIYGYTF. Written as DNA, the CDR3 is TGTGCCAGCATTACGGGACAGGGGATCTATGGCTACACCTTC. The J gene is TRBJ1-2, the V gene TRBV3-1 (or the pseudogene TRBV3-2), with TRBD1 matching 10 bases. This CDR3 is 14 amino acids long. Germline V gene lookup returns CDR1 LGHDT and CDR2 YNNKEL (reference sequence). The V gene end was trimmed by 7 bases and the J gene end by 4 bases; junction bases not matched to a gene: 6.

The chain joins TRBV3-1 (or the pseudogene TRBV3-2) to TRBJ2-1; 9 bases match TRBD1. This CDR3 comprises 17 residues. The V segment lost 2 bases and the J segment 9 bases; nucleotides outside the gene matches: 14. Germline assignment: CDR1 LGHDT and CDR2 YNNKEL (reference sequence). In nucleotides, the CDR3 is TGTGCCAGCAGCCAAAATACCGGGACAGGGTTGAACACTGAGCAGTTCTTC. Its translation is CASSQNTGTGLNTEQFF.

The chain carries TRBV4-1 and TRBJ2-5, with D possibly being TRBD1 (5 bases). Germline assignment: CDR1 MGHRA and CDR2 YSYEKL. V shed 5 bases and J shed 5 bases, with 12 bases lying between them. This CDR3 is built from 13 residues. CDR3 nucleotide sequence: TGCGCCAGCAGCTGGGGCCCAACGGAGACCCAGTACTTC. Its translation is CASSWGPTETQYF.

The chain combines TRBV19 with TRBJ1-2; tentatively, D is TRBD1 (6 bases). Trimming cost V 7 bases and J 7 bases, with 19 bases left between them. Germline CDR1 LNHDA, CDR2 SQIVND (reference sequence). CDR3 length: 14 amino acids. CDR3 nucleotide sequence: TGTGCCAGTACCCCGACAGGAACCTTATCTGGCTACACCTTC. Translated: CASTPTGTLSGYTF.

The chain carries TRBV28 and TRBJ2-7; 10 bases fit TRBD2. The CDR3 sequence is 16 residues long. The germline V gene encodes CDR1 MDHEN and CDR2 SYDVKM. V trimming: 1 base; J trimming: 2 bases; junction bases outside the gene matches: 5. The CDR3 loop is CASSLSIAGGPYEQYF. CDR3 in DNA: TGTGCCAGCAGTTTATCGATAGCGGGAGGCCCCTACGAGCAGTACTTC.

This clone was recorded only once. Distinct nucleotide sequences in the sample also encode this CDR3. The chain has TRBV27 and TRBJ2-3; maybe TRBD2 (6 bases). CDR3 size: 15 residues. Trimming pared 5 bases from V and 0 bases from J, leaving 12 bases between. Germline loops: CDR1 MNHEY, CDR2 SMNVEV (reference sequence). The CDR3: CASSRGSGSTDTQYF. For the CDR3, the DNA is TGTGCCAGCAGTCGAGGGAGCGGGAGCACAGATACGCAGTATTTT.

The chain combines TRBV2 with TRBJ2-7, with 7 bases lining up with TRBD2. Germline lookup yields CDR1 SNHLY and CDR2 FYNNEI. V gave up 6 bases and J gave up 1 base; unmatched junction bases: 9. The CDR3 sequence is 15 residues long. The CDR3 region has the DNA TGTGCCAGCAGCGGAGCGGGATACGTATCCTACGAGCAGTACTTC. The encoded protein is CASSGAGYVSYEQYF.

The sample holds a few counts of this clone. The V gene is TRBV7-8, the J gene TRBJ1-5, with a tentative D call TRBD1 (6 bases). Germline V lookup: CDR1 SGHVS, CDR2 FQNEAQ. This CDR3 comprises 18 residues. The V and J ends lost 2 bases and 0 bases respectively, with 17 bases between them. The CDR3 DNA sequence: TGTGCCAGCAGCTTAACCTCGGGACATCCCACTAGCAATCAGCCCCAGCATTTT. Translating gives CASSLTSGHPTSNQPQHF.

The CDR3 region is CASSESPGLNTEAFF. Written as DNA, the CDR3 is TGCGCCAGCAGTGAGTCGCCGGGGTTGAACACTGAAGCTTTCTTT. This chain connects TRBV10-2 to TRBJ1-1; D is uncertain. The germline V gene encodes CDR1 WSHSY and CDR2 SAAADI. Trimming pared 0 bases from V and 0 bases from J, leaving 8 bases between. The CDR3 loop spans 15 amino acids.

This clone came up once. The genes are TRBV24-1 and TRBJ2-1; no clear D gene. CDR3 length equals 12 residues. The ends were cut back, 7 bases at V and 5 bases at J, with 8 bases in the middle. Germline V lookup: CDR1 KGHDR, CDR2 SFDVKD. Written as DNA, the CDR3 is TGTGCCACCAGCATAGGAGACAATGAGCAGTTCTTC. This sequence encodes CATSIGDNEQFF.

The chain links TRBV14 to TRBJ2-1; 11 bases are shared with TRBD2. The CDR3 spans 18 residues. Germline assignment: CDR1 SGHDN and CDR2 FVKESK. The V gene end was trimmed by 1 base and the J gene end by 7 bases; junction bases not matched to a gene: 12. The DNA for the CDR3 is TGTGCCAGCAGCCAAGGTAGCGGGAGGGCCACCATGGGAAATGAGCAGTTCTTC. It encodes CASSQGSGRATMGNEQFF.

The chain recombines TRBV7-2 with TRBJ1-1; possibly TRBD1 for D (6 bases). Germline V gene data show CDR1 as SGHTA and CDR2 as FQGNSA. V lost 3 bases, J lost 1 base, and 12 bases lay in between. The CDR3 runs to 15 residues. The CDR3 region is CASSFRRDKNTEAFF. Here the CDR3 DNA reads TGTGCCAGCAGCTTCCGCCGGGACAAGAACACTGAAGCTTTCTTT.

This clone showed up just a few times. The V and J genes are TRBV9 and TRBJ2-2; D possibly corresponds to TRBD2 (5 bases). The germline V gene encodes CDR1 SGDLS and CDR2 YYNGEE. Trimming pared 0 bases from V and 1 base from J, leaving 10 bases between. The CDR3 extends over 16 amino acids. In DNA form, the CDR3 reads TGTGCCAGCAGCGTAGAGAGGACTGGGAACACCGGGGAGCTGTTTTTT. It encodes CASSVERTGNTGELFF.

This clone has only a few counts. The chain employs TRBV19 and TRBJ1-4, with a possible D match to TRBD1 (6 bases). Germline CDR1 is LNHDA and CDR2 is SQIVND (reference sequence). This CDR3 is built from 13 residues. The ends were cut back, 5 bases at V and 8 bases at J, with 12 bases in the middle. For the CDR3, the DNA is TGTGCCAGTAGTGGGCGGCAGGGGGAAAAACTGTTTTTT. It is translated as CASSGRQGEKLFF.

This clone has only a few counts. The rearrangement links TRBV15 to TRBJ2-3; D is unresolved. V was trimmed by 2 bases and J by 2 bases, leaving 14 bases between them. The CDR3 runs to 16 residues. Germline-derived CDR1 and CDR2 are LNHNV and YYDKDF (reference sequence). In DNA, the CDR3 is TGTGCCACCAGCAGATTTGTCGGCGGTTACACAGATACGCAGTATTTT. It codes for CATSRFVGGYTDTQYF. The whole variable domain, filled in from reference TRBV15 and TRBJ2-3, reads DAMVIQNPRYQVTQFGKPVTLSCSQTLNHNVMYWYQQKSSQAPKLLFHYYDKDFNNEADTPDNFQSRRPNTSFCFLDIRSPGLGDTAMYLCATSRFVGGYTDTQYFGPGTRLTVL.